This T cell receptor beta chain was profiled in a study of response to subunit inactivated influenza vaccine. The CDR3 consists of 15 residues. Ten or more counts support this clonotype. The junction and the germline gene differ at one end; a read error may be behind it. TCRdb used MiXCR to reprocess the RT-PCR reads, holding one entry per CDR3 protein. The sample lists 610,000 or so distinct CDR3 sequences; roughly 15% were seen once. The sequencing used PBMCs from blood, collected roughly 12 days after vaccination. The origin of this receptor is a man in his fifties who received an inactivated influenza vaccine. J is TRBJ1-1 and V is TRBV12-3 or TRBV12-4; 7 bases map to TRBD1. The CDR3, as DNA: TGTGCCAGCAGCTTAGATAGGGGGCGAGACACTGAAGCTTTCTTT. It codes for CASSLDRGRDTEAFF.